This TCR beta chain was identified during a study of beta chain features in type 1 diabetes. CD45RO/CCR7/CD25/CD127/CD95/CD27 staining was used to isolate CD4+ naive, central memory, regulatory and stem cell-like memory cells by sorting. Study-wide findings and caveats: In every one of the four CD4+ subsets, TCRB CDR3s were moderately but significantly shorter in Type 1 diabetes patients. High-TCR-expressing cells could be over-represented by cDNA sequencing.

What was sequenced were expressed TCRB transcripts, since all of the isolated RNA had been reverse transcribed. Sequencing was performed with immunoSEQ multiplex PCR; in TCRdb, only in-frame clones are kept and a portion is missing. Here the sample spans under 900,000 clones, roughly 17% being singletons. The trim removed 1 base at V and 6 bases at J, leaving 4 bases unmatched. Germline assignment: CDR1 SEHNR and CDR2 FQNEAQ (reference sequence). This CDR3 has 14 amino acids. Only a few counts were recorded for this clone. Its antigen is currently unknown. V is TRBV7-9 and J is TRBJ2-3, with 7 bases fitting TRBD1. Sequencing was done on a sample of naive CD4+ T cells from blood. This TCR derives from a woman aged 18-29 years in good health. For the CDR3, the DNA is TGTGCCAGCAGCTTAGGCACAGGGGTGGATACGCAGTATTTT. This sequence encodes CASSLGTGVDTQYF.